Each of the 13 T cell receptor beta chains below was sequenced from the same sample in a study of cytomegalovirus exposure and HLA in healthy donors (dated by TCRdb to about 2017). The library was built by means of the immunoSEQ multiplex PCR assay. The multiplex PCR relied on a mix of 60 forward primers for TCR Vbeta segments and 13 reverse primers for TCR Jbeta segments. TCRdb re-hosts the immuneACCESS table, in-frame sequences only. Its copies lack some clones; in the studies checked, an unresolved V gene accounts for under half of them, and the cause for the rest is not known. The sample yields roughly 180,000 clones; 60% to 85% were counted once. The top ten clonotypes cover roughly 1.5% of the sample. The sample consisted of PBMCs. These receptors were taken from a man between 18 and 29 years old in good health and CMV-seronegative.

The chain has TRBV9 and TRBJ2-3, with 8 bases aligning to TRBD2. The CDR3 is 17 residues long. V gave up 4 bases and J gave up 3 bases; unmatched junction bases: 13. CDR1 is SGDLS and CDR2 is YYNGEE in the germline V gene. In nucleotides, the CDR3 is TGTGCCAGCAGCACAAACCCCCGGGGGGGCGAAACAGATACGCAGTATTTT. The encoded protein is CASSTNPRGGETDTQYF.

The chain uses TRBV10-2 and TRBJ2-7, with TRBD2 matching over 10 bases. Germline CDR1 reads WSHSY; CDR2 reads SAAADI. J lost 3 bases, V lost 4 bases, and 9 bases had no gene match. The CDR3 totals 16 residues. In nucleotides, the CDR3 is TGCGCCAGCAGTGTTTCTAGCGGGAGAGTTGTCTACGAGCAGTACTTC. This sequence encodes CASSVSSGRVVYEQYF.

This clone was seen a few times. The gene calls are TRBV7-2 and TRBJ1-2; 9 bases align to TRBD1. Germline loops: CDR1 SGHTA, CDR2 FQGNSA. This CDR3 has 15 residues. V dropped 9 bases and J dropped 6; count of bases not matched to a gene: 14. CDR3 sequence reads: CASRRDRAYLDGYTF. CDR3 nucleotide sequence: TGTGCCAGTCGTCGGGACAGGGCGTATCTTGATGGCTACACCTTC.

This clone was found once. V and J are TRBV28 and TRBJ1-5, with D uncertain. CDR1 MDHEN and CDR2 SYDVKM come from the germline V gene. V gave up 1 base and J gave up 3 bases, with 10 bases separating them. The CDR3 spans 15 residues. The CDR3 DNA reads TGTGCCAGCAGTTTATTAGATCTGGTCAATCAGCCCCAGCATTTT. Translation: CASSLLDLVNQPQHF.

This sequence joins TRBV20-1 and TRBJ1-1; D is unclear. Germline V gene lookup returns CDR1 DFQATT and CDR2 SNEGSKA (reference sequence). CDR3 length: 10 residues. The V end was cut by 5 bases, the J end by 3 bases, with 4 bases between. The chain's CDR3 is CSARYTEAFF. In nucleotides, the CDR3 is TGCAGTGCTCGGTACACTGAAGCTTTCTTT.

The rearrangement joins TRBV15 to TRBJ1-1; no reliable D call. V was trimmed by 1 base and J by 1 base, leaving 7 bases between them. CDR1 LNHNV and CDR2 YYDKDF come from the germline V gene (reference sequence). CDR3 length: 14 amino acids. The CDR3 nucleotides are TGTGCCACCAGCAGAGTACACCCGAACACTGAAGCTTTCTTT. Amino acid sequence: CATSRVHPNTEAFF.

Judged by abundance, this clone is medium-sized (0.01 to 0.1%). This chain joins TRBV9 and TRBJ1-1, with D unresolved. The ends were cut back, 4 bases at V and 6 bases at J, with 13 bases in the middle. This CDR3 comprises 13 residues. Germline V gene sequence: CDR1 SGDLS, CDR2 YYNGEE. The CDR3 spells CASSPRGRAEAFF. CDR3 nucleotide sequence: TGTGCCAGCAGCCCCCGCGGGCGGGCTGAAGCTTTCTTT.

This chain links TRBV5-1 with TRBJ2-5; 8 bases line up with TRBD2. Germline assignment: CDR1 SGHRS and CDR2 YFSETQ. V trimming: 5 bases; J trimming: 1 base; junction bases outside the gene matches: 7. This CDR3 spans 15 amino acids. The CDR3 sequence is CASRDQRGIQETQYF. DNA of the CDR3: TGCGCCAGCAGAGATCAGCGGGGGATCCAAGAGACCCAGTACTTC.

This rearrangement joins TRBV15 to TRBJ1-1; D unresolved. Looked up from germline, CDR1 is LNHNV and CDR2 is YYDKDF (reference sequence). Trimming removed 5 bases at V and 3 bases at J, with 13 bases between. The CDR3 is 14 residues long. This CDR3 reads CATSPISGYTEAFF. As DNA, the CDR3 is TGTGCCACCAGCCCCATCAGTGGTTACACTGAAGCTTTCTTT.

This chain uses TRBV28 with TRBJ2-3, with 13 bases identical to TRBD2. After removal of 7 bases from V and 1 base from J, the junction contained 5 bases not matched to a gene. Germline V lookup: CDR1 MDHEN, CDR2 SYDVKM. This CDR3 comprises 16 residues. The CDR3 reads CASTIGLAGGTDTQYF. The DNA for the CDR3 is TGTGCCAGCACTATTGGACTAGCGGGGGGCACAGATACGCAGTATTTT.

The genes are TRBV14 and TRBJ2-1; 11 nucleotides agree with TRBD2. The CDR3 covers 16 residues. Germline V gives CDR1 SGHDN, CDR2 FVKESK. With 4 bases clipped from V and 3 bases from J, the junction kept 5 bases outside the gene matches. In DNA form, the CDR3 reads TGTGCCAGCAGCCTTCGACTAGCGGGAAGCTACAATGAGCAGTTCTTC. Translated, it gives CASSLRLAGSYNEQFF.

V gene TRBV9 combines with J gene TRBJ2-2; the match to TRBD1 covers 9 bases. There are 16 residues in the CDR3. With 4 bases clipped from V and 1 base from J, the junction kept 5 bases outside the gene matches. Germline CDR1 and CDR2: SGDLS and YYNGEE. The CDR3 DNA follows: TGTGCCAGCAGCCTAGAGACAGGGGGGAACACCGGGGAGCTGTTTTTT. As protein: CASSLETGGNTGELFF.

J is TRBJ2-5 and V is TRBV7-6; D perhaps matches TRBD1 (6 bases). Germline V gives CDR1 SGHVS, CDR2 FNYEAQ. The CDR3 totals 14 residues. Trimming pared 5 bases from V and 2 bases from J, leaving 12 bases between. In DNA form, the CDR3 reads TGTGCCAGCAGCCTGGGGGCAGGGCAAGAGACCCAGTACTTC. It is translated as CASSLGAGQETQYF.